Below are 16 T cell receptor beta chains sequenced from a single sample in a study of regulatory T cells in long-lasting Graves disease. Time point denoted: persistent/refractory GD, antithyroid drugs over 5 years with positive TRAb. RNA from PBMCs was the source of the TCR library. Researchers made TCR beta libraries by using iRepertoire HTBI primers and running Arm-PCR on CDR3 regions. MiXCR, applied by TCRdb to the multiplex PCR reads, yields one record per CDR3 protein. The sample carries about 470,000 distinct CDR3 sequences, less than 25% recorded once. The sequencing used peripheral blood mononuclear cells (PBMCs), collected when the disease was refractory, from a patient treated with antithyroid drugs. These receptors came from a female donor with Graves disease.

This clonotype came up once. The rearrangement uses TRBV6-2 or TRBV6-3 and TRBJ1-5, with unresolved D. V was shortened by 5 bases and J by 2 bases, with 10 bases between the two germline ends. Germline V gives CDR1 MNHEY, CDR2 SVGEGT. There are 14 residues in the CDR3. CDR3 DNA: TGTGCCAGCAGTGGGGTGAGCCGCAATCAGCCCCAGCATTTT. This sequence encodes CASSGVSRNQPQHF.

J is TRBJ2-7 and V is TRBV4-2; D gene unclear. Per germline, CDR1 LGHNA and CDR2 YNFKEQ. Trimming removed 4 bases from V and 6 bases from J, with 13 bases in between. The CDR3 is 13 residues long. The CDR3 DNA is TGTGCCAGCAGCCGGACCCCGGGCGCCGAGCAGTACTTC. It yields the protein CASSRTPGAEQYF.

The chain recombines TRBV11-2 with TRBJ2-1; D remains ambiguous. CDR3 length: 16 amino acids. The V gene's germline CDR1 is SGHAT and CDR2 FQNNGV. V lost 1 base and J lost 5, with 15 bases in between. CDR3 residues: CASSLGRTTMNNEQFF. CDR3 bases: TGTGCCAGCAGCTTAGGCAGAACCACCATGAACAATGAGCAGTTCTTC. The full variable domain, completed using reference TRBV11-2 and TRBJ2-1, is EAGVAQSPRYKIIEKRQSVAFWCNPISGHATLYWYQQILGQGPKLLIQFQNNGVVDDSQLPKDRFSAERLKGVDSTLKIQPAKLEDSAVYLCASSLGRTTMNNEQFFGPGTRLTVL.

This clonotype was counted at least ten times. This sequence joins TRBV14 and TRBJ2-7; D remains unclear. The germline gives CDR1 SGHDN, CDR2 FVKESK. The CDR3 covers 13 residues. V lost 4 bases and J lost 6, with 13 bases in between. CDR3 DNA: TGTGCCAGCAGCCTTACGACAAGGACCGAGCAGTACTTC. This codes for CASSLTTRTEQYF.

This clonotype was picked up many times. The chain combines TRBV6-5 with TRBJ1-2; TRBD1 aligns across 7 bases. This CDR3 region has 18 residues. CDR1 and CDR2 (germline): MNHEY, SVGAGI. V gave up 4 bases and J gave up 7 bases; unmatched junction bases: 21. For the CDR3, the DNA is TGTGCCAGCAGTTCCTTTCGACAGGGAAATTCAGGTTTTGGTGGCTACACCTTC. Translation: CASSSFRQGNSGFGGYTF.

This clonotype appeared a few times. The CDR3 loop is CASSDRSSYNEQFF. CDR3 nucleotide sequence: TGTGCCAGCAGCGACAGGAGCTCCTACAATGAGCAGTTCTTC. The V and J genes are TRBV9 and TRBJ2-1, with D perhaps matching TRBD1 (5 bases). Germline CDR1 and CDR2: SGDLS and YYNGEE. Trimming left V 3 bases short and J 0 bases short, with 7 bases between. The CDR3 spans 14 residues.

This clonotype was recorded at least ten times. The CDR3 region is CASSLDGGRDTEAFF. The CDR3 DNA reads as TGCGCCAGCAGCTTGGACGGGGGGCGCGACACTGAAGCTTTCTTT. The chain is built from TRBV5-1 and TRBJ1-1; a weak D match, TRBD1 (6 bases). The CDR3 is 15 residues long. V gave up 0 bases and J gave up 3 bases, with 12 bases separating them. Germline CDR1 is SGHRS and CDR2 is YFSETQ.

This rearrangement joins TRBV11-2 to TRBJ2-3; D not resolved. Germline V CDR1 and CDR2: SGHAT, FQNNGV. The CDR3 is 12 amino acids. The ends were cut back, 6 bases at V and 2 bases at J, with 6 bases in the middle. The CDR3, as DNA: TGTGCCAGCAGGCGTCTCACAGATACGCAGTATTTT. As protein: CASRRLTDTQYF.

This chain links TRBV5-1 with TRBJ2-7; tentatively, D is TRBD1 or TRBD2 (6 bases each). Trimming left V 3 bases short and J 4 bases short, with 17 bases between. CDR1 is SGHRS, CDR2 YFSETQ, per germline. The CDR3 is made up of 15 amino acids. The CDR3 loop reads CASSWKDGGGYEQYF. The CDR3 DNA reads TGCGCCAGCAGCTGGAAAGATGGAGGGGGATACGAGCAGTACTTC. The variable domain in full, completed from reference TRBV5-1 and TRBJ2-7, reads KAGVTQTPRYLIKTRGQQVTLSCSPISGHRSVSWYQQTPGQGLQFLFEYFSETQRNKGNFPGRFSGRQFSNSRSEMNVSTLELGDSALYLCASSWKDGGGYEQYFGPGTRLTVT.

This clonotype was seen more than once but under ten times. The chain uses TRBV6-1 and TRBJ2-2; 10 bases agree with TRBD2. V lost 6 bases, J lost 3 bases, and 7 bases stayed unmatched. The CDR3 is made up of 16 amino acids. Germline values: CDR1 MNHNS, CDR2 SASEGT. The CDR3 DNA follows: TGTGCCAGCAGGGCCACTAGCGGGGCTTACACCGGGGAGCTGTTTTTT. Translated: CASRATSGAYTGELFF.

The table lists this clonotype with many counts. V usage is TRBV6-1 and J usage is TRBJ1-5, with D unclear. Trimming removed 7 bases at V and 1 base at J, with 11 bases between. Germline lookup yields CDR1 MNHNS and CDR2 SASEGT. The CDR3 runs 14 residues. This CDR3 is CASTSRASNQPQHF. The CDR3 DNA sequence: TGTGCCAGCACCTCACGCGCGAGCAATCAGCCCCAGCATTTT.

This clonotype showed up many times. The chain's CDR3 is CASSLSTGSQETQYF. CDR3 in DNA: TGTGCCAGCAGTTTAAGTACAGGGTCCCAAGAGACCCAGTACTTC. This rearrangement joins TRBV28 to TRBJ2-5, with a weak D call TRBD1 (6 bases). This CDR3 comprises 15 residues. The germline V gene encodes CDR1 MDHEN and CDR2 SYDVKM. V gave up 2 bases and J gave up 1 base, with 11 bases separating them.

The chain employs TRBV4-3 and TRBJ1-1; D not resolved. Germline CDR1 LGHNA, CDR2 YSLEER. This CDR3 is built from 15 residues. The V end was cut by 0 bases, the J end by 0 bases, with 8 bases between. CDR3 DNA sequence: TGCGCCAGCAGCCAAGATGCCAGCTTGAACACTGAAGCTTTCTTT. Its translation is CASSQDASLNTEAFF.

This chain links TRBV12-3 or TRBV12-4 with TRBJ2-7; 9 nucleotides match TRBD1. J was trimmed by 6 bases and V by 6 bases; bases with no gene match: 21. The length of the CDR3 is 18 residues. The CDR3 is CASSPGQGLSSLFGEQYF. The CDR3 DNA reads as TGTGCCAGCAGCCCGGGACAGGGACTCTCCTCCCTCTTCGGCGAGCAGTACTTC.

The chain employs TRBV4-2 and TRBJ2-1; the match to TRBD2 covers 12 bases. Trimming cost V 7 bases and J 7 bases; bases outside gene matches: 8. The CDR3 has 15 residues. Germline assignment: CDR1 LGHNA and CDR2 YNFKEQ. The CDR3 region is CASIGPSGRVNEQFF. The CDR3 region has the DNA TGTGCCAGCATAGGCCCTAGCGGGAGGGTTAATGAGCAGTTCTTC.

This clonotype has ten or more counts. The chain employs TRBV6-5 and TRBJ1-1; 8 bases align to TRBD1. The CDR3 has 15 residues. V was clipped by 4 bases and J by 10 bases; unmatched bases: 14. CDR1 is MNHEY, CDR2 SVGAGI, per germline. CDR3 sequence (DNA): TGTGCCAGCAGTTCAGTCCGGGGCAGGGGGCGCGGAGCTTTCTTT. Translation: CASSSVRGRGRGAFF.